The 5 T cell receptor beta chains listed next were all sequenced from one sample in a study of blood T cell repertoires in COVID-19. Profiled with immunoSEQ multiplex PCR; TCRdb holds only in-frame clones, not every one. Among a few hundred thousand clones listed, 87% were seen once. Sequenced sample: PBMCs or T cells enriched from blood (not recorded which). The receptors shown here come from a young woman who had recovered from COVID-19.

The J gene is TRBJ2-1, the V gene TRBV7-8; 9 nucleotides line up with TRBD2. With V trimmed by 1 base and J by 5 bases, 12 bases remained unmatched. Per germline, CDR1 SGHVS and CDR2 FQNEAQ. The CDR3 consists of 18 residues. CDR3 DNA: TGTGCCAGCAGCTTAGAATCCCCACTAGCGGGCGCTAACAATGAGCAGTTCTTC. Its protein is CASSLESPLAGANNEQFF.

The chain joins TRBV4-1 to TRBJ1-5; D is perhaps TRBD1 (5 bases). Germline loops: CDR1 MGHRA, CDR2 YSYEKL. Trimming shortened V by 4 bases and J by 0 bases, and 10 bases separated the two germline ends. This CDR3 comprises 15 residues. CDR3 in DNA: TGCGCCAGCAGCCCACGCGGGGGTAGCAATCAGCCCCAGCATTTT. It yields the protein CASSPRGGSNQPQHF.

The J gene is TRBJ2-1, the V gene TRBV28; 8 positions agree with TRBD1. CDR1 and CDR2 (germline): MDHEN, SYDVKM. Germline trimming cut 2 bases from V and 4 bases from J; bases unmatched to any gene: 7. The CDR3 contains 16 residues. CDR3 DNA: TGTGCCAGCAGTTTAGGTATGGGACAGGCGTACAATGAGCAGTTCTTC. Translating gives CASSLGMGQAYNEQFF.

This chain uses TRBV10-1 with TRBJ2-3; 8 bases fit TRBD2. Trimming cost V 3 bases and J 5 bases; bases outside gene matches: 1. Germline CDR1 and CDR2: WNHNN and SYGVQD (reference sequence). The CDR3 extends over 13 amino acids. CDR3 sequence: CASSDREGDTQYF. The CDR3 DNA reads TGCGCCAGCAGTGACCGGGAGGGAGATACGCAGTATTTT.

The J gene is TRBJ2-7, the V gene TRBV19; D possibly corresponds to TRBD1 (7 bases). Germline CDR1 LNHDA, CDR2 SQIVND (reference sequence). This CDR3 region has 14 residues. V was cut by 4 bases and J by 7 bases, with 17 bases left in between. The CDR3 loop reads CASSRGDRPWEQYF. CDR3 coding DNA: TGTGCCAGTAGTAGGGGGGACAGACCCTGGGAGCAGTACTTC.